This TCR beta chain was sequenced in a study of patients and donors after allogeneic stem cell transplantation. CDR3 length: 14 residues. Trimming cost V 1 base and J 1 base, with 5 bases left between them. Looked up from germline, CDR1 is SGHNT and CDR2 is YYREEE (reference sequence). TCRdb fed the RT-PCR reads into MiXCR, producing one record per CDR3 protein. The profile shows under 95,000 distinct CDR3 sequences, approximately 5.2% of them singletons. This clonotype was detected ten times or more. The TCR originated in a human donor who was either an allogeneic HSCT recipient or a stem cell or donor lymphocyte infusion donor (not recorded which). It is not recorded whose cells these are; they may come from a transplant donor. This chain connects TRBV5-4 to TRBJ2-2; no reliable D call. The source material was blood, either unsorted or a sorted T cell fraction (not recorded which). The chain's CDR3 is CASSLRVNTGELFF. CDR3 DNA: TGTGCCAGCAGCTTGAGGGTGAACACCGGGGAGCTGTTTTTT. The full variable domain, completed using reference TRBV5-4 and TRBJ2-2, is ETGVTQSPTHLIKTRGQQVTLRCSSQSGHNTVSWYQQALGQGPQFIFQYYREEENGRGNFPPRFSGLQFPNYSSELNVNALELDDSALYLCASSLRVNTGELFFGEGSRLTVL.